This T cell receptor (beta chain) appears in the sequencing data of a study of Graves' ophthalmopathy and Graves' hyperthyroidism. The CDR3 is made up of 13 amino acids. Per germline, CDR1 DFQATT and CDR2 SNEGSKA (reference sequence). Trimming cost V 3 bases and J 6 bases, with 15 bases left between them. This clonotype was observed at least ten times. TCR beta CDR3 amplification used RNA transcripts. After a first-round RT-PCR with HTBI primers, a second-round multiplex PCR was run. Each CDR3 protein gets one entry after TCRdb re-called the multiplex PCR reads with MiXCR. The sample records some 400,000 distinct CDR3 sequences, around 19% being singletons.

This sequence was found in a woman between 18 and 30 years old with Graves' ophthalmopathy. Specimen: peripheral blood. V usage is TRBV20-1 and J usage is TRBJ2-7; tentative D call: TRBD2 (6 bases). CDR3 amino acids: CSASIREDREQYF. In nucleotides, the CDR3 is TGCAGTGCTAGCATAAGGGAGGATCGCGAGCAGTACTTC.